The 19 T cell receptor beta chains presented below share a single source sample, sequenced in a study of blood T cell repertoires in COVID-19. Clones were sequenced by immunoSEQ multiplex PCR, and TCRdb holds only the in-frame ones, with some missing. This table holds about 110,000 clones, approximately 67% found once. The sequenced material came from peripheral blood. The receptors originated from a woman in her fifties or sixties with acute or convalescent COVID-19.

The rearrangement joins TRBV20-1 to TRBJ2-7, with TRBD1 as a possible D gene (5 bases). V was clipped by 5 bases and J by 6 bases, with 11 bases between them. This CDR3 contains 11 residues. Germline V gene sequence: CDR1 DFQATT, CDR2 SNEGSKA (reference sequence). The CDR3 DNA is TGCAGTGCTCTTGACAGTCGCGAGCAGTACTTC. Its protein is CSALDSREQYF.

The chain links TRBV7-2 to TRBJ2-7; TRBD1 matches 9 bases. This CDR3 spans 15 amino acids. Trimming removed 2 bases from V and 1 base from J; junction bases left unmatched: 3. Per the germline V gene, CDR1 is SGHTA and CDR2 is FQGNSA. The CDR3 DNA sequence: TGTGCCAGCAGCTTATACAGGGGGCTTTCCTACGAGCAGTACTTC. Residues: CASSLYRGLSYEQYF.

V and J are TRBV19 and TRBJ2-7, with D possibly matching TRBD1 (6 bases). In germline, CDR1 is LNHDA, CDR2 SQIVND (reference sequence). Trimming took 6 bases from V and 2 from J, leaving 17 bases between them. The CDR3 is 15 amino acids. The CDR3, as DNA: TGTGCCAGTAGCATATCCGGGACACCAACCTACGAGCAGTACTTC. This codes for CASSISGTPTYEQYF.

CDR3 sequence reads: CASRWESSSYEQYF. The CDR3, as DNA: TGTGCCAGCCGGTGGGAGTCTAGCTCCTACGAGCAGTACTTC. The chain combines TRBV27 with TRBJ2-7; the D gene is possibly TRBD2 (5 bases). Germline assignment: CDR1 MNHEY and CDR2 SMNVEV (reference sequence). This CDR3 has 14 amino acids. The germline V and J ends were trimmed by 8 bases and 0 bases, with 14 bases remaining between them.

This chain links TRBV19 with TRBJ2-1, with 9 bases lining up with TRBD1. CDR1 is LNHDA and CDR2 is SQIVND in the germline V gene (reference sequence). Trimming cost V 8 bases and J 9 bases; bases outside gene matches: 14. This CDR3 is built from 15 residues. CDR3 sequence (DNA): TGTGCCAGTCGAAGGACGCAACAGGGGGCCGGTGAGCAGTTCTTC. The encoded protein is CASRRTQQGAGEQFF. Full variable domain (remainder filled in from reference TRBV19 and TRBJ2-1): DGGITQSPKYLFRKEGQNVTLSCEQNLNHDAMYWYRQDPGQGLRLIYYSQIVNDFQKGDIAEGYSVSREKKESFPLTVTSAQKNPTAFYLCASRRTQQGAGEQFFGPGTRLTVL.

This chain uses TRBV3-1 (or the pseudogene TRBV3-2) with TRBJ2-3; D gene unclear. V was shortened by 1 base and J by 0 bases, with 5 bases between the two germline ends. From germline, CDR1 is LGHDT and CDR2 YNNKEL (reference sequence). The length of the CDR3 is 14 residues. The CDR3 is CASSQGRSTDTQYF. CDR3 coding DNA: TGTGCCAGCAGCCAAGGGCGGAGCACAGATACGCAGTATTTT.

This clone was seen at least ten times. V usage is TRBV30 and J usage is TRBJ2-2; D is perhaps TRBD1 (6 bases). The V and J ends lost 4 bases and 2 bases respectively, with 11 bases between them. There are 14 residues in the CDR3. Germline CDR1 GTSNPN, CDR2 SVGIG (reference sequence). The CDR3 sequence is CAWNRDFNTGELFF. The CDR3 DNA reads TGTGCCTGGAACAGGGATTTCAACACCGGGGAGCTGTTTTTT. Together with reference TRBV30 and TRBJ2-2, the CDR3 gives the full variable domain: SQTIHQWPATLVQPVGSPLSLECTVEGTSNPNLYWYRQAAGRGLQLLFYSVGIGQISSEVPQNLSASRPQDRQFILSSKKLLLSDSGFYLCAWNRDFNTGELFFGEGSRLTVL.

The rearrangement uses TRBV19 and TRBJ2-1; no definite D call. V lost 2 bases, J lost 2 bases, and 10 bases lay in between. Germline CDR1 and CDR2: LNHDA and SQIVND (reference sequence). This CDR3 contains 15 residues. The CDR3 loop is CASSIKVGAYNEQFF. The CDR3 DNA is TGTGCCAGTAGTATAAAGGTGGGCGCCTACAATGAGCAGTTCTTC.

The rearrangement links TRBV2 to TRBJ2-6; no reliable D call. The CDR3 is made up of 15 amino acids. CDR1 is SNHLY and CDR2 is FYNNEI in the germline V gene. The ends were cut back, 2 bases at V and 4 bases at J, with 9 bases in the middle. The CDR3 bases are TGTGCCAGCAGTGAAAAAGAGTTGGGGGCCAACGTCCTGACTTTC. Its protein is CASSEKELGANVLTF. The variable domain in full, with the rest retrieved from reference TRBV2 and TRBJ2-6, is EPEVTQTPSHQVTQMGQEVILRCVPISNHLYFYWYRQILGQKVEFLVSFYNNEISEKSEIFDDQFSVERPDGSNFTLKIRSTKLEDSAMYFCASSEKELGANVLTFGAGSRLTVL.

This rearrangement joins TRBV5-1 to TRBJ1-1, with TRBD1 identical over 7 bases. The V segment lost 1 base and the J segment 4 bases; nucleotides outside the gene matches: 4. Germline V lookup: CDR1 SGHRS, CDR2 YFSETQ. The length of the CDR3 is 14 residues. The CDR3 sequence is CASSLQTGATEAFF. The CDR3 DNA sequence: TGCGCCAGCAGCTTGCAAACAGGGGCCACTGAAGCTTTCTTT.

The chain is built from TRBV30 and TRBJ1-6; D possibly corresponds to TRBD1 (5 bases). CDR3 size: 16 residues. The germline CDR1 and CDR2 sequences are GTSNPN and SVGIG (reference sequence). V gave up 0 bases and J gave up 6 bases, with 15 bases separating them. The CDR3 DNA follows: TGTGCCTGGAGTGTACGGGGGGGACCATCTAATTCACCCCTCCACTTT. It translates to CAWSVRGGPSNSPLHF.

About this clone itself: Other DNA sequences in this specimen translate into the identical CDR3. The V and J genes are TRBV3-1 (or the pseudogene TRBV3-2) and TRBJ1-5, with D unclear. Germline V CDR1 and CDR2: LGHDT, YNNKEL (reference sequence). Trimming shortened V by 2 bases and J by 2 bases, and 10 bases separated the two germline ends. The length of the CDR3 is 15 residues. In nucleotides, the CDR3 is TGTGCCAGCAGCCAAAATACCGGGGGCAATCAGCCCCAGCATTTT. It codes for CASSQNTGGNQPQHF.

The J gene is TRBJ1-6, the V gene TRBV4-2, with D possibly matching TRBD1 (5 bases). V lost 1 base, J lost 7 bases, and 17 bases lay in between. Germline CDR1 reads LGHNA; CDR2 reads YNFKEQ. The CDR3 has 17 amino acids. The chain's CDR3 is CASSQAVSGDLNSPLHF. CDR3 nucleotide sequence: TGTGCCAGCAGCCAAGCCGTATCGGGGGACCTGAATTCACCCCTCCACTTT.

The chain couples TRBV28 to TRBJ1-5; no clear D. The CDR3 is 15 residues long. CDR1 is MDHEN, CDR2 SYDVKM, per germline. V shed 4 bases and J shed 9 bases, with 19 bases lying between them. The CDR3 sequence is CASSSTLAQRTPQHF. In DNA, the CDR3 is TGTGCCAGCAGTTCCACCCTGGCCCAGCGGACGCCCCAGCATTTT.

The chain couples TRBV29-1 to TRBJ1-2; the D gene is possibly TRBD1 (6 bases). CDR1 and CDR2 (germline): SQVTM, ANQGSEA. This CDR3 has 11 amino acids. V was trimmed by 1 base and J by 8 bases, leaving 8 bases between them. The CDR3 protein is CSVEVRGGYTF. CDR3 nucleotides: TGCAGCGTTGAAGTCAGGGGCGGCTACACCTTC.

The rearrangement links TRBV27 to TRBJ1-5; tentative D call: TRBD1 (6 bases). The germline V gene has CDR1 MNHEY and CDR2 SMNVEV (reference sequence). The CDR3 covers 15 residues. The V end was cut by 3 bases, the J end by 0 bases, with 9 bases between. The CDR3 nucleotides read TGTGCCAGCAGTTTCAGGGGCAATAGCAATCAGCCCCAGCATTTT. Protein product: CASSFRGNSNQPQHF.

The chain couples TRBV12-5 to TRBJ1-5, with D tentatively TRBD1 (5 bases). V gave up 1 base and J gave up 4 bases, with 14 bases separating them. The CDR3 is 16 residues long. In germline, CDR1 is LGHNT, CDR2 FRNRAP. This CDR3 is CASGLATGTFNQPQHF. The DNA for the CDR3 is TGTGCTAGTGGTTTGGCGACCGGGACTTTTAATCAGCCCCAGCATTTT.

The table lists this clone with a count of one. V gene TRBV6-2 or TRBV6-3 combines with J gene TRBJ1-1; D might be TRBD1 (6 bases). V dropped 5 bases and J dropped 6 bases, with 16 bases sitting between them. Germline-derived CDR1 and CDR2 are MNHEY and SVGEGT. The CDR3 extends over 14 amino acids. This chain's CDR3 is CASSRTHRVSEAFF. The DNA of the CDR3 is TGTGCCAGCAGTAGAACGCACAGGGTCTCTGAAGCTTTCTTT.

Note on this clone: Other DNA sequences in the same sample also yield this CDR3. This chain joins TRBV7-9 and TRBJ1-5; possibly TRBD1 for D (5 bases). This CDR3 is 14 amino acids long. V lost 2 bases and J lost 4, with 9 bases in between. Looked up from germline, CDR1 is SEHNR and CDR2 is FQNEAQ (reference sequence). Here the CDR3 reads CASSLTGDNQPQHF. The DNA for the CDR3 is TGTGCCAGCAGCTTAACAGGCGATAATCAGCCCCAGCATTTT.